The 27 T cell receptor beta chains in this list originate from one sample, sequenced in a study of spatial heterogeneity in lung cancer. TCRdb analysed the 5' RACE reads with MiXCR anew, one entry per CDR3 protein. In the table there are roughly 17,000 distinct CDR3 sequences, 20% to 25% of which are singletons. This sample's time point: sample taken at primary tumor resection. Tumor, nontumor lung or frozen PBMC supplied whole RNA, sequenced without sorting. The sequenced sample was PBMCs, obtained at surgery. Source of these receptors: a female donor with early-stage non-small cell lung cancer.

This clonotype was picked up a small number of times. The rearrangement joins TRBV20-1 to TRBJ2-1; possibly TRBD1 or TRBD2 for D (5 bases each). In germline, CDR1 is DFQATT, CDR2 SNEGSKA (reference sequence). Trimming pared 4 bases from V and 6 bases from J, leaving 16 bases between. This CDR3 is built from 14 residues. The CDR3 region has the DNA TGCAGTGCTACCGGGACGGGCCGCTTCAATGAGCAGTTCTTC. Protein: CSATGTGRFNEQFF.

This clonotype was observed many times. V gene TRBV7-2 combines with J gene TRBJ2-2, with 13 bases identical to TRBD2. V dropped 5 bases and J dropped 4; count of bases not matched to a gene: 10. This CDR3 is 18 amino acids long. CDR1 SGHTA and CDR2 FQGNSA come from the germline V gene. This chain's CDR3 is CASSPRTSGSGGTGELFF. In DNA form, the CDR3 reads TGTGCCAGCAGCCCGCGGACTAGCGGGAGCGGTGGCACCGGGGAGCTGTTTTTT.

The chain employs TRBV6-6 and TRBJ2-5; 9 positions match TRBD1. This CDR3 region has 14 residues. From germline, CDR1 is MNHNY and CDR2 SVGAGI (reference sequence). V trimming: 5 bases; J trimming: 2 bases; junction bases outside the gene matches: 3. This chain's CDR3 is CASSTGTGQETQYF. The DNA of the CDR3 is TGTGCCAGCAGTACCGGGACAGGGCAAGAGACCCAGTACTTC.

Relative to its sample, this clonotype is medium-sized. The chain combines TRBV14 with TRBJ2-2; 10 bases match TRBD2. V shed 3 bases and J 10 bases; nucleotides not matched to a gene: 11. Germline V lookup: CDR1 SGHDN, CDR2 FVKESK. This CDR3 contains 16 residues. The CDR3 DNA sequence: TGTGCCAGCAGCCAGGATCCTAGCGGGAGATCCGAGGAGCTGTTTTTT. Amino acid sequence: CASSQDPSGRSEELFF.

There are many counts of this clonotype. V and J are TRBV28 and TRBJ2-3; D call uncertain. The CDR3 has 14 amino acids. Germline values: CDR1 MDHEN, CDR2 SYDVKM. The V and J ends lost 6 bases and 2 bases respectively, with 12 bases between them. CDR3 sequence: CASRNVQLTDTQYF. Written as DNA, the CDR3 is TGTGCCAGCAGAAACGTACAGCTCACAGATACGCAGTATTTT.

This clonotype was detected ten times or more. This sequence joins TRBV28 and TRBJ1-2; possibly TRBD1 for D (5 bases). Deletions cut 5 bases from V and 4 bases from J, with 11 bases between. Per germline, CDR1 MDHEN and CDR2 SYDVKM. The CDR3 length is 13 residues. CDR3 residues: CASSMGRGYGYTF. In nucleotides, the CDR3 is TGTGCCAGCAGTATGGGACGGGGCTATGGCTACACCTTC.

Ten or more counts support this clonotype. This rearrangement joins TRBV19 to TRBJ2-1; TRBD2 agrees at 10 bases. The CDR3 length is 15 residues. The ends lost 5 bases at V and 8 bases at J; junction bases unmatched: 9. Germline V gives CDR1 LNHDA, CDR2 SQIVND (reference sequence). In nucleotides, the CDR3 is TGTGCCAGTAGTCCAGCTAGCGGGAGTGGCCATGAGCAGTTCTTC. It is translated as CASSPASGSGHEQFF.

CDR3 in DNA: TGTGCCAGCAGCTTAGCGGCATTTATGAACACTGAAGCTTTCTTT. Amino acids: CASSLAAFMNTEAFF. The rearrangement joins TRBV7-2 to TRBJ1-1; D not certain. CDR3 length: 15 amino acids. Germline values: CDR1 SGHTA, CDR2 FQGNSA. Between the trimmed V and J ends, which lost 0 bases and 0 bases, there was a span of 8 bases.

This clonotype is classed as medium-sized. The DNA of the CDR3 is TGTGCCAGCAGCCCCGGGAGGATGTACGAGCAGTACTTC. This gives the protein CASSPGRMYEQYF. V and J are TRBV7-2 and TRBJ2-7; 7 bases are a match to TRBD2. The CDR3 totals 13 residues. V lost 5 bases and J lost 4; bases outside the gene matches: 5. Germline CDR1 reads SGHTA; CDR2 reads FQGNSA.

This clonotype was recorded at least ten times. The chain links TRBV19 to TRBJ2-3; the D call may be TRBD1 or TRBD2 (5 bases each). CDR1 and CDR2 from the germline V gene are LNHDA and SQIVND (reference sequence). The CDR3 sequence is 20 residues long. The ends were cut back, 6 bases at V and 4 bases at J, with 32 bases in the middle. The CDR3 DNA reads TGTGCCAGTAGCCCCGGGACCCGGCGCCGGCACGGAACGGCCCCAGATACGCAGTATTTT. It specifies CASSPGTRRRHGTAPDTQYF.

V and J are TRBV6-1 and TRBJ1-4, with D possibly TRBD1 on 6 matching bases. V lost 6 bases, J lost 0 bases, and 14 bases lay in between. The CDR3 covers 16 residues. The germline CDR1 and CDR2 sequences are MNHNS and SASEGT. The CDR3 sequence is CASRGYRDSTNEKLFF. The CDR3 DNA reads TGTGCCAGCAGGGGGTACAGGGACTCAACTAATGAAAAACTGTTTTTT.

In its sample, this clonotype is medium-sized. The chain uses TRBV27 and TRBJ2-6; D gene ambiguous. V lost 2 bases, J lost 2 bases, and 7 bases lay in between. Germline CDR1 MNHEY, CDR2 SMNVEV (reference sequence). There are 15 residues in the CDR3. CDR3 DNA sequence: TGTGCCAGCAGTTTACGGTATACTGGGGCCAACGTCCTGACTTTC. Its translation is CASSLRYTGANVLTF.

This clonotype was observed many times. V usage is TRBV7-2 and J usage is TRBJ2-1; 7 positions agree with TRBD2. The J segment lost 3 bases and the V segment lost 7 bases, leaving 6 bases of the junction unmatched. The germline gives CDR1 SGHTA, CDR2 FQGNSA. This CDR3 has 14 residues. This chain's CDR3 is CASTHPSGYNEQFF. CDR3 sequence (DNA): TGTGCCAGCACGCACCCTAGCGGCTACAATGAGCAGTTCTTC.

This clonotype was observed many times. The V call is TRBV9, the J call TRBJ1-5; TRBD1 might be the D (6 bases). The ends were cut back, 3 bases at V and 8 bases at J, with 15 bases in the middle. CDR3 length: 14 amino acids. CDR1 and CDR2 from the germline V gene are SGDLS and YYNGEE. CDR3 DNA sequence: TGTGCCAGCAGCGCAGAAAGGGGGGGGAAGCCCCAGCATTTT. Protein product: CASSAERGGKPQHF.

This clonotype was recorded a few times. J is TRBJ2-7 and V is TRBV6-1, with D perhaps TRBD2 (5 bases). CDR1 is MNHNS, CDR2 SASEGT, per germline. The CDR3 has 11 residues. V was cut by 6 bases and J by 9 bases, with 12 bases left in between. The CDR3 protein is CASRIPRGQYF. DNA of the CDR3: TGTGCCAGCAGGATTCCCCGGGGGCAGTACTTC.

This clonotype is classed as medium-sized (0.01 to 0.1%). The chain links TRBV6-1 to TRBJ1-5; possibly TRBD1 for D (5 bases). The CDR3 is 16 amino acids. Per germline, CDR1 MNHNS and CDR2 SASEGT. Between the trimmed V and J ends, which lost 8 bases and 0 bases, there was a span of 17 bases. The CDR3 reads CASRLDSLYSNQPQHF. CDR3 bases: TGTGCCAGCCGACTTGACAGCCTATATAGCAATCAGCCCCAGCATTTT.

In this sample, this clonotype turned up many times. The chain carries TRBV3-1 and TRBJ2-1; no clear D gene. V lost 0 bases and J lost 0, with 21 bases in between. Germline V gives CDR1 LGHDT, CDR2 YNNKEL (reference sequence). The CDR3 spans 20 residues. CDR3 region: CASSQENPSGRTYSYNEQFF. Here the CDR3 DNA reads TGTGCCAGCAGCCAAGAGAACCCCAGTGGACGGACCTACTCCTACAATGAGCAGTTCTTC.

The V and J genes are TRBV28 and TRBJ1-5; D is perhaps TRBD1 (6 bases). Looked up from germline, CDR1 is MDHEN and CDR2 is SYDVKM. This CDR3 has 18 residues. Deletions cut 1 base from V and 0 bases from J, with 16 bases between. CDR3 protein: CASSLFGRGFYSNQPQHF. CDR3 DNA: TGTGCCAGCAGTTTATTTGGCAGGGGCTTCTATAGCAATCAGCCCCAGCATTTT. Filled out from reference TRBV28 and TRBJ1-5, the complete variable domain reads DVKVTQSSRYLVKRTGEKVFLECVQDMDHENMFWYRQDPGLGLRLIYFSYDVKMKEKGDIPEGYSVSREKKERFSLILESASTNQTSMYLCASSLFGRGFYSNQPQHFGDGTRLSIL.

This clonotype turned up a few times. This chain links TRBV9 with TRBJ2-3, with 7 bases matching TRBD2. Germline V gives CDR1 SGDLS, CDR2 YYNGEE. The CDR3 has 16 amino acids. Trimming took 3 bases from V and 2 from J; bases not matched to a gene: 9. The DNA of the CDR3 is TGTGCCAGCAGCGCCTCTAGCGGCTTTTTCACAGATACGCAGTATTTT. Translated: CASSASSGFFTDTQYF.

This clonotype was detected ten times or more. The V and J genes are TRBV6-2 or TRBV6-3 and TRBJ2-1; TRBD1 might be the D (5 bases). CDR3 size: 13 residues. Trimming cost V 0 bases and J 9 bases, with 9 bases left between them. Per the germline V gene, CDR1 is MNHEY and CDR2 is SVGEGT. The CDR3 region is CASSYSLRGEQFF. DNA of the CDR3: TGTGCCAGCAGTTACTCTCTTAGGGGTGAGCAGTTCTTC.

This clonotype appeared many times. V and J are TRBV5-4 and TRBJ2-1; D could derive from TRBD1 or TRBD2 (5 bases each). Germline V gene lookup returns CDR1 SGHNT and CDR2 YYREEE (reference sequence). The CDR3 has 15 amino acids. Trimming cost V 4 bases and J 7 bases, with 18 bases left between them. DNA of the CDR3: TGTGCCAGCAGCGGGGGACCGAACTTAGGGAATGAGCAGTTCTTC. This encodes CASSGGPNLGNEQFF.

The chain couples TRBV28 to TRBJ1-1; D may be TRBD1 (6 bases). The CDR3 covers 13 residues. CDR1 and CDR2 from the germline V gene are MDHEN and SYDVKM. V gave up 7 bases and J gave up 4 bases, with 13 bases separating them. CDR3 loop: CASNTGMATEAFF. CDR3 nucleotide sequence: TGTGCCAGCAACACAGGGATGGCCACTGAAGCTTTCTTT.

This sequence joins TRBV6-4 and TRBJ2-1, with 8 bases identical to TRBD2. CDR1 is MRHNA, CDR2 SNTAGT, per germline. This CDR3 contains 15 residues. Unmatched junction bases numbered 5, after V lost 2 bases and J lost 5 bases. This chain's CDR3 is CASSDGFSGNNEQFF. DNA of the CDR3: TGTGCCAGCAGTGACGGGTTTAGCGGGAACAATGAGCAGTTCTTC.

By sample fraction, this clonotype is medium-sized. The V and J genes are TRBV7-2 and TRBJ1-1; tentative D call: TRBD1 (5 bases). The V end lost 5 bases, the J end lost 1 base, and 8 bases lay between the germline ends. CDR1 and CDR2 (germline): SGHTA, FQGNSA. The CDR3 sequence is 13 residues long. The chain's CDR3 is CASSRGQNTEAFF. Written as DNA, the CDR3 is TGTGCCAGCAGCCGAGGACAGAACACTGAAGCTTTCTTT.

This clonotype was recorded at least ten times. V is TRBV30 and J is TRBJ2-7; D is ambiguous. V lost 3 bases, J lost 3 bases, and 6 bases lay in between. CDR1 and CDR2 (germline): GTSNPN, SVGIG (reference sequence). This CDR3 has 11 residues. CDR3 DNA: TGTGCCTGGAGCCGAAGCTACGAGCAGTACTTC. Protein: CAWSRSYEQYF.

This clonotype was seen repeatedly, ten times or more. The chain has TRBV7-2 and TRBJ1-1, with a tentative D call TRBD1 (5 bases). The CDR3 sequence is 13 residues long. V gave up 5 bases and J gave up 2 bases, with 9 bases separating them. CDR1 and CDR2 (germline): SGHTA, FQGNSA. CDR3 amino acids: CASSKGPNTEAFF. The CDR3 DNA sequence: TGTGCCAGCAGCAAGGGACCTAACACTGAAGCTTTCTTT.

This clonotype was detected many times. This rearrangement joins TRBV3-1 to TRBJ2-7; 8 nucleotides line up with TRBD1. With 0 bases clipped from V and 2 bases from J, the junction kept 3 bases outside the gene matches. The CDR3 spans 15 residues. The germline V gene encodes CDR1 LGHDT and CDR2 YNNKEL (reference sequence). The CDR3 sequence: CASSQEDRAPYEQYF. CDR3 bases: TGTGCCAGCAGCCAAGAGGACAGGGCTCCCTACGAGCAGTACTTC.